This section outlines one T cell receptor beta chain sequence together with its context. Per the authors' pipeline: The assay estimated nucleated cells by amplifying reference gene primers. TCRdb's copy holds only in-frame clones and misses some; the assay was immunoSEQ multiplex PCR. V, J and clone size are taken as reported in that table, and D and trimming were inferred from the DNA itself. Altogether 150,000 to 200,000 clones are present, over 70% being singletons, with the ten largest covering around 5.1%. This entry comes from a study of blood T cell repertoires in COVID-19. Looking at the study overall: T cells, B-cell-depleted T cells, or PBMCs provided the cDNA or gDNA that served as material.

This TCR was sampled from a woman aged 40 to 55 with acute COVID-19. Sample: PBMCs or T cells enriched from blood (not recorded which).

The CDR3: CASSLRTGGNTEAFF. The CDR3 DNA reads TGTGCCAGCAGCTTACGGACAGGGGGAAACACTGAAGCTTTCTTT. The chain joins TRBV7-6 to TRBJ1-1; 10 positions match TRBD1. The V and J ends lost 2 bases and 2 bases, in that order; junction bases with no gene match: 2. Germline V lookup: CDR1 SGHVS, CDR2 FNYEAQ. This CDR3 region has 15 residues.